The clone carrying this TCR beta chain was found a few times. The PCR used 60 Vbeta and 13 Jbeta primers. The assay was immunoSEQ multiplex PCR, and TCRdb's table has in-frame clones only and misses some. Found here are around 130,000 clones, around 8.5% of them singletons; the top ten hold 5.5%. CDR1 and CDR2 from the germline V gene are SGHDT and YYEEEE. V lost 4 bases to trimming and J lost 0 bases; unmatched junction nucleotides: 8. The CDR3 consists of 17 residues. The data derive from a study of cytomegalovirus exposure and HLA in healthy donors. The chain uses TRBV5-6 and TRBJ2-2; 8 bases are a match to TRBD2. Sequenced material: PBMCs. The sequence came from a man aged 35 to 55 in good health and CMV-seronegative. CDR3 residues: CASSVSGTRTNTGELFF. CDR3 nucleotides: TGTGCCAGCAGCGTCTCCGGGACTAGGACGAACACCGGGGAGCTGTTTTTT.